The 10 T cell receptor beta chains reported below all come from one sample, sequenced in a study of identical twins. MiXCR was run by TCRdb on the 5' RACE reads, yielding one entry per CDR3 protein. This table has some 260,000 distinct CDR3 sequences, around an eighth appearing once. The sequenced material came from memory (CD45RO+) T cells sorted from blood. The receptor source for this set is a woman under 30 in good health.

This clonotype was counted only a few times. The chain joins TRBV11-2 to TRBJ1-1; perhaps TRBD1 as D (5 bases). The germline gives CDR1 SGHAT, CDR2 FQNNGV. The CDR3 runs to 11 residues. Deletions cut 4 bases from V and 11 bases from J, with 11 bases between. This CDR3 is CASSSSGYAFF. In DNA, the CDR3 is TGTGCCAGCAGCTCGTCAGGGTATGCTTTCTTT.

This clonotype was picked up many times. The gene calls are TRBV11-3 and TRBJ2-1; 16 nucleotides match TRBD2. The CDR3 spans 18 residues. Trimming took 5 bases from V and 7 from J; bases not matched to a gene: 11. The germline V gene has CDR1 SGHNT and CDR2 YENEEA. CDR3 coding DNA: TGTGCCAGCAGCCGCGGAATAGGGACTAGCGGGAGGGGGAATGAGCAGTTCTTC. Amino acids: CASSRGIGTSGRGNEQFF.

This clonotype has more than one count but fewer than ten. CDR3 sequence: CASSLRTSGGSDTQYF. The DNA for the CDR3 is TGTGCCAGCAGCTTACGGACTAGCGGGGGGTCAGATACGCAGTATTTT. The gene calls are TRBV7-8 and TRBJ2-3; 14 bases agree with TRBD2. Germline CDR1 SGHVS, CDR2 FQNEAQ. J lost 4 bases, V lost 2 bases, and 2 bases had no gene match. This CDR3 has 16 amino acids.

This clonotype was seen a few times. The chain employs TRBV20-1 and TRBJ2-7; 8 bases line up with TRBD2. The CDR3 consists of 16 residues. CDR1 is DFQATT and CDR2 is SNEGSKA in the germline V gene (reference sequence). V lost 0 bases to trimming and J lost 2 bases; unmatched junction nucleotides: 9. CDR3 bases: TGCAGTGCTAGAGATCTCAGGGCGGGGGGACCCTACGAGCAGTACTTC. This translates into CSARDLRAGGPYEQYF.

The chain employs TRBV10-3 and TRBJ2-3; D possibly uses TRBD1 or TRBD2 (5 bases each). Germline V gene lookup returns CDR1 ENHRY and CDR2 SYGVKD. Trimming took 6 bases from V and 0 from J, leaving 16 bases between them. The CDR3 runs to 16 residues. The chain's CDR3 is CAIRAQRDGSTDTQYF. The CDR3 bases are TGTGCCATCAGAGCGCAAAGGGACGGGAGCACAGATACGCAGTATTTT.

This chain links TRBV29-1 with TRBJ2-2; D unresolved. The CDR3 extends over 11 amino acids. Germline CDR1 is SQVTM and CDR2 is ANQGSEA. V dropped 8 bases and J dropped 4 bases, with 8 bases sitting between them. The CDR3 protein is CSTWSTGELFF. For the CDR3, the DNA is TGCAGCACCTGGTCCACCGGGGAGCTGTTTTTT.

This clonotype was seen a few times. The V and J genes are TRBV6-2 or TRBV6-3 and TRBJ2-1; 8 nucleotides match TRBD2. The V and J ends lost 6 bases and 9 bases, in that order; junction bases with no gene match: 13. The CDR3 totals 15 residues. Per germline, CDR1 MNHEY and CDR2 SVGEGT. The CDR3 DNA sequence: TGTGCCAGCAGGGACACCGGGACTAGTTCTGGTGAGCAGTTCTTC. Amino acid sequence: CASRDTGTSSGEQFF.

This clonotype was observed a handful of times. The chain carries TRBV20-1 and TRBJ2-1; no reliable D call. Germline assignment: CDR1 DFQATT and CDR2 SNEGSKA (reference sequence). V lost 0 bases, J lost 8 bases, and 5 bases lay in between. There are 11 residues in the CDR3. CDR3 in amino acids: CSARDLYEQFF. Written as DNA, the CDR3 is TGCAGTGCTAGAGATCTGTATGAGCAGTTCTTC.

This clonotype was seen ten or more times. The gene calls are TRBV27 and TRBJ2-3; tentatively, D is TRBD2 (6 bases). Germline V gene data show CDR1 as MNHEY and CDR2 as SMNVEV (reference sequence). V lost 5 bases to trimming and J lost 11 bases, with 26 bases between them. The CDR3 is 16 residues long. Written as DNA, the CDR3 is TGTGCCAGCAGTGGTTTTTCCCGTGGGGGGTTTCGGGGGCAGTATTTT. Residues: CASSGFSRGGFRGQYF.

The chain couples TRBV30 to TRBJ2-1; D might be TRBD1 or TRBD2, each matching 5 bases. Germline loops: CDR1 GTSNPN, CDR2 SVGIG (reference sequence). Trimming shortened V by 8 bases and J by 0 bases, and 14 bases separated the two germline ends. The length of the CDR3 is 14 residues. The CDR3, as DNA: TGTGCCGGGACCCTAGGGTTCTCCTACAATGAGCAGTTCTTC. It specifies CAGTLGFSYNEQFF.